The present T cell receptor beta chain was sequenced within a study of blood T cell repertoires in COVID-19. Germline V gives CDR1 DFQATT, CDR2 SNEGSKA (reference sequence). Trimming at V came to 3 bases and at J to 6 bases, leaving 2 bases not matched to a gene. This CDR3 region has 12 residues. Original processing notes: Estimation of nucleated cell counts was performed using reference gene primer amplification. Generated by immunoSEQ multiplex PCR, the TCRdb table keeps only in-frame clones and is missing some. V and J calls and clone size are those listed in that table; D and trimming were worked out from the DNA. Of 100,000 or so clones listed, around 76% are singletons.

This clonotype was obtained from an older woman with acute or convalescent COVID-19. The chain couples TRBV20-1 to TRBJ2-4; TRBD2 matches 7 bases. The specimen was peripheral blood. The CDR3 loop reads CSASPGGNIQYF. The CDR3 DNA follows: TGCAGTGCTAGTCCGGGAGGAAACATTCAGTACTTC.